Given below is one T cell receptor (beta chain) in context. The data originate from a study of blood T cell repertoires in COVID-19. Study-wide context: Acute and convalescent COVID-19 specimens originated in the United States, Italy and Spain. PBMCs, B-cell-depleted T cells, or T cells were the source of the cDNA or gDNA that made up the material.

V lost 0 bases and J lost 1, with 13 bases in between. The CDR3 length is 17 residues. Germline CDR1 and CDR2: PRHDT and FYEKMQ (reference sequence). Source study methods: Quantification of nucleated cells was approximated via reference gene primer amplification. The data were produced by immunoSEQ multiplex PCR, yet TCRdb's version contains in-frame clones alone and is incomplete. Clonal size and the V and J genes are those of that table, whereas D and trimming came from the DNA. Seen here are roughly 220,000 clones, more than 80% observed once, and the top ten hold under 4%. Those enrolled, adults aged roughly 18 to 89 years, came from about two dozen US areas.

This rearrangement joins TRBV13 to TRBJ2-1; D might be TRBD2 (6 bases). The sample was PBMCs or T cells enriched from blood (not recorded which). The sequence was obtained from a woman between 40 and 50 years old with acute COVID-19. CDR3 sequence (DNA): TGTGCCAGCAGCTTAGGCCGCGCGGGGCCGTCCTACAATGAGCAGTTCTTC. This translates into CASSLGRAGPSYNEQFF. The entire variable domain, with the rest obtained from reference TRBV13 and TRBJ2-1, is as follows: AAGVIQSPRHLIKEKRETATLKCYPIPRHDTVYWYQQGPGQDPQFLISFYEKMQSDKGSIPDRFSAQQFSDYHSELNMSSLELGDSALYFCASSLGRAGPSYNEQFFGPGTRLTVL.